Listed here are 14 T cell receptor beta chains from one sample, sequenced in a study of PD-1 blockade in classical Hodgkin lymphoma. Measured with immunoSEQ multiplex PCR; TCRdb has only the in-frame clones, and not every one. This table has 90,000 to 95,000 clones, roughly 87% appearing once. Exposure to brentuximab vedotin varied, and each patient had relapsed following autologous stem cell transplantation. Source: peripheral blood mononuclear cells (PBMCs), taken before the second cycle of nivolumab. These receptors originate from a human donor with classical Hodgkin lymphoma.

This chain links TRBV5-4 with TRBJ2-3; 13 nucleotides agree with TRBD2. Per germline, CDR1 SGHNT and CDR2 YYREEE (reference sequence). V lost 1 base and J lost 4; bases outside the gene matches: 6. The CDR3 extends over 17 amino acids. The CDR3 spells CASSLNLLAGGPDTQYF. CDR3 nucleotide sequence: TGTGCCAGCAGCTTGAACCTACTAGCGGGGGGGCCAGATACGCAGTATTTT.

As to this clone: A much larger clonotype is one base distant, so this may be a read error. The gene calls are TRBV5-5 and TRBJ1-1; D is unresolved. Trimming shortened V by 5 bases and J by 0 bases, and 2 bases separated the two germline ends. CDR1 is SGHKS and CDR2 is YYEKEE in the germline V gene (reference sequence). This CDR3 spans 11 amino acids. In DNA form, the CDR3 reads TGTGCCAGCAGTATGAACACTGAAGCTTTCTTT. This sequence encodes CASSMNTEAFF.

V usage is TRBV28 and J usage is TRBJ2-1; the match to TRBD1 covers 9 bases. This CDR3 has 17 residues. V lost 1 base to trimming and J lost 7 bases; unmatched junction nucleotides: 11. Germline V lookup: CDR1 MDHEN, CDR2 SYDVKM. DNA of the CDR3: TGTGCCAGCAGTTTATACTCCGGGACAGGGTTCGGGAATGAGCAGTTCTTC. Its translation is CASSLYSGTGFGNEQFF.

The CDR3 loop is CASSLKRGTGELFF. Written as DNA, the CDR3 is TGTGCCAGCAGCTTAAAGAGGGGCACCGGGGAGCTGTTTTTT. The genes are TRBV7-9 and TRBJ2-2; perhaps D is TRBD1 or TRBD2 (5 bases each). Trimming left V 2 bases short and J 4 bases short, with 8 bases between. The germline CDR1 and CDR2 sequences are SEHNR and FQNEAQ (reference sequence). The CDR3 is 14 residues long. Full variable domain (missing parts from reference TRBV7-9 and TRBJ2-2): DTGVSQNPRHKITKRGQNVTFRCDPISEHNRLYWYRQTLGQGPEFLTYFQNEAQLEKSRLLSDRFSAERPKGSFSTLEIQRTEQGDSAMYLCASSLKRGTGELFFGEGSRLTVL.

On this clone itself: One end of the junction fails to match germline, which may point to a read error. The gene calls are TRBV10-3 and TRBJ1-3, with no clear D. This CDR3 comprises 17 residues. The germline CDR1 and CDR2 sequences are ENHRY and SYGVKD. The CDR3 DNA sequence: TGTGCCATCAGCGAGTCGTCGGGGAAAGGCTCTGGAAACACCATATATTTT. As protein: CAISESSGKGSGNTIYF.

V is TRBV2 and J is TRBJ2-3; a possible D gene is TRBD2 (6 bases). The CDR3 is made up of 11 amino acids. V was clipped by 10 bases and J by 3 bases, with 8 bases between them. CDR1 is SNHLY, CDR2 FYNNEI, per germline. Here the CDR3 DNA reads TGTGCCACGACTAGGACAGATACGCAGTATTTT. It specifies CATTRTDTQYF. The full variable domain, completed using reference TRBV2 and TRBJ2-3, is EPEVTQTPSHQVTQMGQEVILRCVPISNHLYFYWYRQILGQKVEFLVSFYNNEISEKSEIFDDQFSVERPDGSNFTLKIRSTKLEDSAMYFCATTRTDTQYFGPGTRLTVL.

The chain employs TRBV10-3 and TRBJ2-1; the D is unclear. Germline CDR1 reads ENHRY; CDR2 reads SYGVKD. This CDR3 comprises 13 residues. V was cut by 8 bases and J by 0 bases, with 8 bases left in between. The CDR3 DNA follows: TGTGCCATCTCCGGAACCTCCTACAATGAGCAGTTCTTC. Translating gives CAISGTSYNEQFF.

This clone was picked up one time. The chain recombines TRBV28 with TRBJ2-7; no firm D call. V was cut by 7 bases and J by 3 bases, with 7 bases left in between. The CDR3 totals 11 residues. CDR1 and CDR2 (germline): MDHEN, SYDVKM. This CDR3 reads CASNDGYEQYF. In DNA form, the CDR3 reads TGTGCCAGCAATGACGGCTACGAGCAGTACTTC. The variable domain in full, completed from reference TRBV28 and TRBJ2-7, reads DVKVTQSSRYLVKRTGEKVFLECVQDMDHENMFWYRQDPGLGLRLIYFSYDVKMKEKGDIPEGYSVSREKKERFSLILESASTNQTSMYLCASNDGYEQYFGPGTRLTVT.

This clone was found a few times. V is TRBV29-1 and J is TRBJ2-1, with 8 bases fitting TRBD2. CDR1 SQVTM and CDR2 ANQGSEA come from the germline V gene. The J segment lost 4 bases and the V segment lost 7 bases, leaving 9 bases of the junction unmatched. This CDR3 spans 14 amino acids. This CDR3 is CSARRGGDYNEQFF. The CDR3 nucleotides are TGCAGCGCCCGACGGGGGGGGGATTACAATGAGCAGTTCTTC.

The chain is built from TRBV5-8 and TRBJ2-7, with D maybe TRBD1 (5 bases). Trimming cost V 3 bases and J 3 bases, with 19 bases left between them. Per the germline V gene, CDR1 is SGHTS and CDR2 is YDEGEE. The CDR3 loop spans 16 amino acids. The CDR3 DNA reads as TGTGCCAGCAGCTGGGGTAGCAGGGCGCCAAGCTACGAGCAGTACTTC. Amino acid sequence: CASSWGSRAPSYEQYF.

CDR3 DNA: TGCGCCAGCAGTGGGGACACGAATCAGCCCCAGCATTTT. It specifies CASSGDTNQPQHF. The rearrangement joins TRBV10-2 to TRBJ1-5; the D gene is possibly TRBD1 (6 bases). The CDR3 covers 13 residues. Trimming removed 4 bases from V and 4 bases from J, with 8 bases in between. Germline CDR1 WSHSY, CDR2 SAAADI.

This chain links TRBV11-2 with TRBJ2-3; unclear D gene. Germline CDR1 reads SGHAT; CDR2 reads FQNNGV. Trimming stripped 0 bases from V and 7 bases from J, with 5 bases between. CDR3 size: 12 residues. The CDR3 DNA reads as TGTGCCAGCAGCTTAGATCGGCATACGCAGTATTTT. Protein: CASSLDRHTQYF.

The rearrangement uses TRBV27 and TRBJ2-1; maybe TRBD2 (6 bases). The CDR3 loop spans 13 amino acids. V shed 5 bases and J shed 8 bases, with 13 bases lying between them. The germline gives CDR1 MNHEY, CDR2 SMNVEV (reference sequence). The CDR3 is CASSPPGLYEQFF. CDR3 DNA sequence: TGTGCCAGCAGTCCCCCGGGACTGTATGAGCAGTTCTTC.

The V gene is TRBV6-1, the J gene TRBJ2-2; D is ambiguous. The CDR3 is 13 amino acids. Trimming shortened V by 4 bases and J by 7 bases, and 10 bases separated the two germline ends. From germline, CDR1 is MNHNS and CDR2 SASEGT. The CDR3: CASSVRRSGELFF. The CDR3 DNA sequence: TGTGCCAGCAGTGTACGACGGAGCGGGGAGCTGTTTTTT.